These 6 T cell receptor beta chains came from one sample sequenced in a study of cytomegalovirus exposure and HLA in healthy donors. Both 60 Vbeta primers and 13 Jbeta primers went into the PCR. Here immunoSEQ multiplex PCR was the method, and the copy in TCRdb shows in-frame clones only, minus some. This table holds 150,000 to 170,000 clones, about 68% found once. Sequenced sample: PBMCs. The receptors shown here come from a man aged 25 to 40 in good health and CMV-seronegative.

The gene calls are TRBV7-2 and TRBJ2-1, with D perhaps TRBD2 (5 bases). This CDR3 spans 14 amino acids. Trimming took off 4 bases at V and 4 bases at J, with 11 bases between the two ends. Germline CDR1 reads SGHTA; CDR2 reads FQGNSA. CDR3 nucleotides: TGTGCCAGCAGCTCCCGGGGAGTTTACAATGAGCAGTTCTTC. Its translation: CASSSRGVYNEQFF.

The J gene is TRBJ2-5, the V gene TRBV10-3, with 8 bases fitting TRBD2. Trimming took 3 bases from V and 0 from J; bases not matched to a gene: 3. This CDR3 is built from 15 residues. Germline CDR1 and CDR2: ENHRY and SYGVKD. CDR3 bases: TGTGCCATCAGTGAAGGCGGGGGGTACCAAGAGACCCAGTACTTC. Translating it yields CAISEGGGYQETQYF.

This chain links TRBV19 with TRBJ2-5; TRBD1 matches 7 bases. Trimming removed 7 bases from V and 2 bases from J; junction bases left unmatched: 7. CDR1 and CDR2 (germline): LNHDA, SQIVND (reference sequence). The length of the CDR3 is 14 residues. This CDR3 is CASTPGQLQETQYF. The CDR3, as DNA: TGTGCCAGTACCCCGGGACAGCTACAAGAGACCCAGTACTTC.

V gene TRBV19 combines with J gene TRBJ1-1; D remains ambiguous. Looked up from germline, CDR1 is LNHDA and CDR2 is SQIVND (reference sequence). V lost 7 bases, J lost 5 bases, and 20 bases lay in between. The CDR3 has 15 amino acids. The CDR3 sequence: CASTIHGAVGTEAFF. CDR3 bases: TGTGCCAGTACCATACACGGTGCGGTTGGTACTGAAGCTTTCTTT.

This clone was seen a few times. This chain joins TRBV7-2 and TRBJ1-2; D is unclear. Germline loops: CDR1 SGHTA, CDR2 FQGNSA. The CDR3 has 13 residues. V lost 1 base to trimming and J lost 5 bases, with 8 bases between them. The CDR3 sequence is CASSLVREYGYTF. CDR3 DNA: TGTGCCAGCAGCTTAGTGCGGGAATATGGCTACACCTTC.

As to this clone: Compared with germline, one end of the junction differs, possibly owing to a read error. The rearrangement links TRBV2 to TRBJ1-2, with 10 bases identical to TRBD1. Germline CDR1 is SNHLY and CDR2 is FYNNEI. The CDR3 has 17 residues. CDR3 amino acids: CASVPLLAGQGNYGYPF. The DNA for the CDR3 is TGTGCCAGCGTGCCGTTGTTGGCGGGACAGGGGAACTATGGCTACCCCTTC.